This TCR beta chain is from a study of Ad26.COV2.S vaccination and SARS-CoV-2 variants. The table came from immunoSEQ multiplex PCR; TCRdb's copy has only in-frame clones and leaves some out. The sample contains about 240,000 clones, around nine tenths of which appear only once. Treatment defined: roughly 20 received Ad26.COV2.S at low or high dose, single or two shots; 5 received placebo; per-sample allocation not given. Sampling happened 63 days after the first vaccine or placebo injection. This CDR3 spans 14 amino acids. V shed 2 bases and J 8 bases; nucleotides not matched to a gene: 4. From germline, CDR1 is MNHEY and CDR2 SVGEGT.

The sample consisted of peripheral blood, taken in a trial of Ad26.COV2.S vaccine versus placebo. The TCR sequence derives from a person between 18 and 65 years old who received the Ad26.COV2.S COVID-19 vaccine or a placebo. The rearrangement joins TRBV6-2 or TRBV6-3 to TRBJ2-2; 8 bases agree with TRBD2. The CDR3 DNA is TGTGCCAGCAGTTACCCCAGCGGGAGAGGGGAGCTGTTTTTT. Translated: CASSYPSGRGELFF.